What follows describes a single T cell receptor (beta chain). In the original analysis: Nucleated cell counts were estimated from reference gene primer amplification. Profiling relied on immunoSEQ multiplex PCR, and the TCRdb table lists in-frame clones only, not all of them. V, J and clone size derive from that table, while D and trimming were established from the DNA sequence. The sample lists some 330,000 clones, around 90% occurring once. The entry originates in a study of blood T cell repertoires in COVID-19. Study overall: From the United States, Italy and Spain came samples of acute and convalescent COVID-19.

Sequenced: PBMCs or T cells enriched from blood (not recorded which). This sequence originates from a man aged 30-40 years who had recovered from COVID-19.

CDR3 amino acids: CASSGGQGSSPLHF. As DNA, the CDR3 is TGTGCCAGCAGTGGGGGACAGGGATCATCACCCCTCCACTTT. The chain recombines TRBV6-6 with TRBJ1-6, with 9 bases aligning to TRBD1. Looked up from germline, CDR1 is MNHNY and CDR2 is SVGAGI (reference sequence). V lost 5 bases, J lost 10 bases, and 6 bases stayed unmatched. The CDR3 has 14 amino acids.